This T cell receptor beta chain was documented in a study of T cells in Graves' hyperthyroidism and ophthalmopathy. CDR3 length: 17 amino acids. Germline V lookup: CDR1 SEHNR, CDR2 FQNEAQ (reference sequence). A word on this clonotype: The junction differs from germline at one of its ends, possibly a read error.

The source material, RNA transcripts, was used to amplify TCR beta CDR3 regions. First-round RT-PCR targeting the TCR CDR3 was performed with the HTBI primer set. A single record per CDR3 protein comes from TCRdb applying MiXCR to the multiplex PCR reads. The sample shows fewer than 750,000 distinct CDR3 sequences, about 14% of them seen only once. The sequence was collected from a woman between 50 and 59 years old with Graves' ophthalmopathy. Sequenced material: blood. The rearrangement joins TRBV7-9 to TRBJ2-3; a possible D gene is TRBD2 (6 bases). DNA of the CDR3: TGTGCCAGCAGCCCCCCCCTGGGGCGGGAAGGCACAGGTACGCAGTATTTT. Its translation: CASSPPLGREGTGTQYF. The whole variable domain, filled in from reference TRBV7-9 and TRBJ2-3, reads DTGVSQNPRHKITKRGQNVTFRCDPISEHNRLYWYRQTLGQGPEFLTYFQNEAQLEKSRLLSDRFSAERPKGSFSTLEIQRTEQGDSAMYLCASSPPLGREGTGTQYFGPGTRLTVL.